This T cell receptor beta chain was retrieved from a study of T cells in localized non-small cell lung cancer. Study results and caveats: Uninvolved neighboring lung showed the greatest T cell clonality, exceeding tumor.

CDR3 size: 18 residues. Germline V lookup: CDR1 KGHSH, CDR2 LQKENI. The V segment lost 3 bases and the J segment 7 bases; nucleotides outside the gene matches: 11. Of note for this clone: The target antigen is unknown.

TCRdb's copy holds only in-frame clones and misses some; the assay was immunoSEQ multiplex PCR. The table has roughly 2,500 clones, about 30% seen once. This chain links TRBV18 with TRBJ1-6; 11 bases align to TRBD1. The sequencing used lung tumor tissue, collected before any cancer treatment. This sequence was found in a man between 18 and 55 years old with stage I lung adenocarcinoma. The CDR3 DNA follows: TGTGCCAGCTCACCTATCAGTGCCCGGGACAGGGGGAATTCACCCCTCCACTTT. Its translation: CASSPISARDRGNSPLHF.